This TCR beta chain was identified during a study of shared clonotypes between healthy human individuals. Study-wide results and caveats: Clonotype sharing across donors was expected to vary with sequencing depth. In the sorted subsets, rarefaction showed sequencing was incomplete despite large depth. Richness estimates generally favored naive over memory subsets.

Some clones are missing from TCRdb's copy, which holds only in-frame ones; the method was immunoSEQ multiplex PCR. Of about 820,000 clones in the sample, nearly 95% were seen once. In the naive CD8 group, cells lacked CD45RO and were positively selected for CCR7, so terminally differentiated effector memory CD45RA+ cells were left out. Comment on this clone: Its target is unknown.

This CDR3 has 17 amino acids. Germline CDR1 MDHEN, CDR2 SYDVKM. With 2 bases clipped from V and 6 bases from J, the junction kept 13 bases outside the gene matches. The sequence derives from a man aged 30-40 years in good health. This rearrangement joins TRBV28 to TRBJ2-7; 10 bases are shared with TRBD1. Material: naive CD8+ T cells sorted from blood. DNA for the CDR3: TGTGCCAGCAGTTTAGGGGAAACCGGGACAGGGGTAGTCGAGCAGTACTTC. It yields the protein CASSLGETGTGVVEQYF.